This TCR beta chain stems from a study of blood T cell repertoires in COVID-19. The CDR3 covers 13 residues. V lost 6 bases and J lost 10, with 16 bases in between. TCRdb's copy holds only in-frame clones and misses some; the assay was immunoSEQ multiplex PCR. The top ten clones hold roughly 25% of a sample with approximately 50,000 clones, around 80% of them seen once. In this sample, this clone turned up a few times. Sequenced sample: peripheral blood. The chain links TRBV12-3 or TRBV12-4 to TRBJ2-1; a weak D match, TRBD2 (6 bases). The clonotype comes from a man between 65 and 85 years old with acute or convalescent COVID-19. The CDR3 here is CASSYVTSREQFF. The CDR3 DNA sequence: TGTGCCAGCAGCTACGTAACTAGCCGAGAGCAGTTCTTC.